The next 4 T cell receptor beta chains were all read from a single sample in a study of identical twins. TCRdb recomputed calls from the 5' RACE reads with MiXCR, one row per CDR3 protein. The sample yields some 270,000 distinct CDR3 sequences, approximately 8.6% seen once. These records were also assigned to another study, of yellow fever vaccine responses in identical twins.

Sequencing was done on a sample of CD8+ T cells sorted from blood. These receptor sequences come from a woman aged 18-35 years in good health.

The sample holds a few counts of this clonotype. The chain is built from TRBV10-3 and TRBJ2-5, with unresolved D. There are 17 residues in the CDR3. Germline lookup yields CDR1 ENHRY and CDR2 SYGVKD. Between the trimmed V and J ends, which lost 0 bases and 2 bases, there was a span of 16 bases. The CDR3 spells CAISESTVGLSQETQYF. In DNA form, the CDR3 reads TGTGCCATCAGTGAGTCGACGGTCGGCTTGTCGCAAGAGACCCAGTACTTC.

This rearrangement joins TRBV6-5 to TRBJ2-7; no clear D gene. Between the trimmed V and J ends, which lost 6 bases and 7 bases, there was a span of 10 bases. The CDR3 extends over 11 amino acids. Germline values: CDR1 MNHEY, CDR2 SVGAGI. The CDR3 coding sequence is TGTGCCAGCAGAACCGTGAGGGAGCAGTACTTC. This sequence encodes CASRTVREQYF.

This clonotype appeared many times. The rearrangement links TRBV5-6 to TRBJ2-7, with D perhaps matching TRBD2 (5 bases). CDR3 size: 15 residues. The V gene's germline CDR1 is SGHDT and CDR2 YYEEEE. Trimming removed 4 bases at V and 5 bases at J, with 19 bases between. CDR3 sequence: CASSLSPRVLDEQYF. The DNA for the CDR3 is TGTGCCAGCAGCCTATCCCCGCGGGTACTGGACGAGCAGTACTTC. The full variable domain, rest sourced from reference TRBV5-6 and TRBJ2-7, is DAGVTQSPTHLIKTRGQQVTLRCSPKSGHDTVSWYQQALGQGPQFIFQYYEEEERQRGNFPDRFSGHQFPNYSSELNVNALLLGDSALYLCASSLSPRVLDEQYFGPGTRLTVT.

The CDR3 DNA sequence: TGTGCCAGCAGTCCCTACCCTCGACAGGGGGAGGCCGGGGAGCTGTTTTTT. Encoded protein: CASSPYPRQGEAGELFF. The J gene is TRBJ2-2, the V gene TRBV27; TRBD1 aligns across 9 bases. The germline gives CDR1 MNHEY, CDR2 SMNVEV (reference sequence). With 5 bases clipped from V and 6 bases from J, the junction kept 13 bases outside the gene matches. This CDR3 contains 17 residues.